These 13 T cell receptor beta chains were sequenced from one sample in a study of T cell responses to AZD1222 COVID-19 vaccine (dated by TCRdb to the early 2020s). In the paper's terms, the time point label means: baseline before first vaccination. What the treatment or condition label conveys for this sample: meningococcal conjugate vaccine given as trial control. The library was produced with the immunoSEQ multiplex PCR assay. Held by TCRdb, this immuneACCESS table contains in-frame sequences only and omits some clones. Under half of the omission traces to an unresolved V gene where checked; the cause of the rest is unknown. The sample profile shows approximately 220,000 clones; roughly 91% of them were found once. Around 1% of the sample lies in the top ten. The material sequenced was peripheral blood, taken on day 0 of MenACWY control vaccination. These receptors were taken from an adult in good health.

The chain carries TRBV2 and TRBJ2-3; TRBD2 is a possible D gene (7 bases). CDR1 and CDR2 from the germline V gene are SNHLY and FYNNEI. Deletions cut 4 bases from V and 2 bases from J, with 13 bases between. The CDR3 totals 15 residues. CDR3 bases: TGTGCCAGCAGTGCTGGTCGGGGGGCCACAGATACGCAGTATTTT. As protein: CASSAGRGATDTQYF.

The rearrangement joins TRBV5-4 to TRBJ1-6; D possibly corresponds to TRBD1 (5 bases). This CDR3 spans 17 amino acids. CDR1 and CDR2 (germline): SGHNT, YYREEE (reference sequence). V lost 3 bases, J lost 4 bases, and 17 bases lay in between. The CDR3 DNA is TGTGCCAGCAGCTGGGACGGGGACGGGGTGTATAATTCACCCCTCCACTTT. Amino acids: CASSWDGDGVYNSPLHF.

The CDR3 sequence: CASSLDRGGGVGEAFF. CDR3 nucleotide sequence: TGCGCCAGCAGCTTGGACAGGGGAGGTGGGGTAGGAGAAGCTTTCTTT. The chain couples TRBV5-1 to TRBJ1-1; 7 positions match TRBD1. V trimming: 0 bases; J trimming: 8 bases; junction bases outside the gene matches: 13. Germline V gene data show CDR1 as SGHRS and CDR2 as YFSETQ. The CDR3 contains 16 residues.

The chain couples TRBV14 to TRBJ1-5; 9 bases match TRBD1. After removal of 4 bases from V and 2 bases from J, the junction contained 9 bases not matched to a gene. The CDR3 contains 17 residues. CDR1 and CDR2 (germline): SGHDN, FVKESK. CDR3 sequence reads: CASSPWTGVKGNQPQHF. CDR3 coding DNA: TGTGCCAGCAGCCCCTGGACAGGGGTTAAGGGCAATCAGCCCCAGCATTTT.

The chain is built from TRBV4-3 and TRBJ2-1, with D possibly being TRBD1 or TRBD2 (6 bases each). Trimming stripped 1 base from V and 8 bases from J, with 24 bases between. Germline CDR1 and CDR2: LGHNA and YSLEER. The CDR3 covers 18 residues. For the CDR3, the DNA is TGCGCCAGCAGCCAAGTTGTAAGACAGGCTCCGGGAGTGTATGAGCAGTTCTTC. Its protein is CASSQVVRQAPGVYEQFF.

This clone has just one count. The chain is built from TRBV18 and TRBJ1-5; TRBD1 matches at 7 bases. From germline, CDR1 is KGHSH and CDR2 LQKENI. Trimming at V came to 3 bases and at J to 1 base, leaving 6 bases not matched to a gene. The CDR3 length is 16 residues. CDR3: CASSPTGQQSNQPQHF. DNA for the CDR3: TGTGCCAGCTCACCGACGGGACAGCAGAGCAATCAGCCCCAGCATTTT.

V gene TRBV5-5 combines with J gene TRBJ1-1, with D maybe TRBD1 (6 bases). In germline, CDR1 is SGHKS, CDR2 YYEKEE (reference sequence). The V gene lost 7 bases and the J gene lost 4 bases, with 20 bases spanning the gap. The CDR3 spans 15 residues. The CDR3 protein is CASGTVEGGGTEAFF. The DNA for the CDR3 is TGTGCCAGCGGGACGGTAGAGGGAGGGGGCACTGAAGCTTTCTTT.

The chain uses TRBV7-9 and TRBJ2-2, with TRBD2 matching over 7 bases. V trimming: 3 bases; J trimming: 5 bases; junction bases outside the gene matches: 6. This CDR3 spans 15 amino acids. The germline V gene encodes CDR1 SEHNR and CDR2 FQNEAQ (reference sequence). The CDR3 spells CASSFFSGGTGELFF. CDR3 bases: TGTGCCAGCAGCTTTTTTTCGGGGGGAACCGGGGAGCTGTTTTTT.

The genes are TRBV6-5 and TRBJ2-2; TRBD2 matches 16 bases. V lost 6 bases, J lost 6 bases, and 1 base stayed unmatched. From germline, CDR1 is MNHEY and CDR2 SVGAGI. This CDR3 has 15 residues. The CDR3 protein is CASRGTSGGAGELFF. The CDR3, as DNA: TGTGCCAGCAGAGGGACTAGCGGGGGGGCCGGGGAGCTGTTTTTT.

The gene calls are TRBV5-4 and TRBJ1-6; no firm D call. The CDR3 runs to 14 residues. Trimming cost V 0 bases and J 7 bases, with 8 bases left between them. Germline V lookup: CDR1 SGHNT, CDR2 YYREEE (reference sequence). The CDR3: CASSLAGGNSPLHF. CDR3 DNA: TGTGCCAGCAGCTTGGCAGGTGGAAATTCACCCCTCCACTTT.

This chain joins TRBV9 and TRBJ2-5, with TRBD1 matching 11 bases. The CDR3 consists of 18 residues. Germline V gene data show CDR1 as SGDLS and CDR2 as YYNGEE. Trimming took 4 bases from V and 0 from J; bases not matched to a gene: 11. The CDR3 nucleotides are TGTGCCAGCAGCCTCTCCCCGTGGGACAGGGGGTACCAAGAGACCCAGTACTTC. Translating it yields CASSLSPWDRGYQETQYF. The full variable domain, with the rest looked up from reference TRBV9 and TRBJ2-5, is DSGVTQTPKHLITATGQRVTLRCSPRSGDLSVYWYQQSLDQGLQFLIQYYNGEERAKGNILERFSAQQFPDLHSELNLSSLELGDSALYFCASSLSPWDRGYQETQYFGPGTRLLVL.

The rearrangement links TRBV5-1 to TRBJ1-4, with 8 bases lining up with TRBD1. The CDR3 length is 15 residues. Germline CDR1 and CDR2: SGHRS and YFSETQ. Trimming removed 0 bases from V and 8 bases from J; junction bases left unmatched: 6. This chain's CDR3 is CASSLVDRGLEKLFF. The CDR3 DNA reads TGCGCCAGCAGCTTGGTTGACAGGGGATTGGAAAAACTGTTTTTT. Full variable domain (rest looked up from reference TRBV5-1 and TRBJ1-4): KAGVTQTPRYLIKTRGQQVTLSCSPISGHRSVSWYQQTPGQGLQFLFEYFSETQRNKGNFPGRFSGRQFSNSRSEMNVSTLELGDSALYLCASSLVDRGLEKLFFGSGTQLSVL.

This chain links TRBV3-1 (or the pseudogene TRBV3-2) with TRBJ1-5; 9 bases align to TRBD1. The V segment lost 2 bases and the J segment 3 bases; nucleotides outside the gene matches: 2. The CDR3 sequence is 15 residues long. CDR1 is LGHDT and CDR2 is YNNKEL in the germline V gene (reference sequence). In DNA, the CDR3 is TGTGCCAGCAGCCAATGGACAGGGGTCAATCAGCCCCAGCATTTT. It translates to CASSQWTGVNQPQHF.